The 12 T cell receptor beta chains below all came from one sample that was sequenced in a study of blood T cell repertoires in COVID-19. TCRdb keeps only in-frame clones here, not all; method: immunoSEQ multiplex PCR. The sample consists of approximately 390,000 clones, 88% of them appearing once. The sequencing sample was made of PBMCs or T cells enriched from blood (not recorded which). Receptors were obtained from a woman aged 40 to 50 with acute COVID-19.

This clone has just one count. J is TRBJ2-2 and V is TRBV5-4; D not certain. The ends were cut back, 4 bases at V and 7 bases at J, with 17 bases in the middle. The CDR3 covers 15 residues. Germline assignment: CDR1 SGHNT and CDR2 YYREEE (reference sequence). The CDR3 spells CASSLDSKINGELFF. CDR3 DNA sequence: TGTGCCAGCAGCCTCGACTCCAAAATTAACGGGGAGCTGTTTTTT.

V gene TRBV15 combines with J gene TRBJ2-7; the match to TRBD1 covers 8 bases. The length of the CDR3 is 16 residues. Trimming removed 0 bases from V and 3 bases from J; junction bases left unmatched: 7. Germline CDR1 is LNHNV and CDR2 is YYDKDF (reference sequence). The chain's CDR3 is CATSRDGAGTGYEQYF. CDR3 sequence (DNA): TGTGCCACCAGCAGAGATGGGGCAGGGACAGGCTACGAGCAGTACTTC. The whole variable domain, remainder taken from reference TRBV15 and TRBJ2-7, is DAMVIQNPRYQVTQFGKPVTLSCSQTLNHNVMYWYQQKSSQAPKLLFHYYDKDFNNEADTPDNFQSRRPNTSFCFLDIRSPGLGDTAMYLCATSRDGAGTGYEQYFGPGTRLTVT.

The chain combines TRBV5-6 with TRBJ2-3; D remains ambiguous. The length of the CDR3 is 13 residues. The V and J ends lost 4 bases and 4 bases respectively, with 10 bases between them. Germline values: CDR1 SGHDT, CDR2 YYEEEE. CDR3 residues: CASSAQWADTQYF. The CDR3, as DNA: TGTGCCAGCAGCGCACAGTGGGCAGATACGCAGTATTTT.

V and J are TRBV6-1 and TRBJ2-7, with TRBD2 as a possible D gene (6 bases). Germline V gene sequence: CDR1 MNHNS, CDR2 SASEGT. V lost 3 bases and J 2 bases, leaving 17 bases between the germline ends. This CDR3 has 16 amino acids. CDR3 nucleotide sequence: TGTGCCAGCAGTGAGTTTAACTTTGGGGGGACCTACGAGCAGTACTTC. Its protein is CASSEFNFGGTYEQYF.

This clone was detected once. V is TRBV9 and J is TRBJ2-7; 10 bases are a match to TRBD2. Unmatched junction bases numbered 16, after V lost 4 bases and J lost 3 bases. Germline CDR1 SGDLS, CDR2 YYNGEE. The CDR3 spans 18 residues. The CDR3 here is CASSKWRLAGRIRYEQYF. In DNA, the CDR3 is TGTGCCAGCAGCAAATGGCGACTAGCGGGCCGGATTCGCTACGAGCAGTACTTC.

The V call is TRBV2, the J call TRBJ2-1, with 9 nucleotides matching TRBD1. This CDR3 has 17 residues. V dropped 6 bases and J dropped 4; count of bases not matched to a gene: 13. Germline CDR1 and CDR2: SNHLY and FYNNEI. The CDR3 nucleotides are TGTGCCAGCAGATCCCCACAGGGGGCGCGGAAATACAATGAGCAGTTCTTC. It translates to CASRSPQGARKYNEQFF. Full variable domain (outside the CDR3, taken from reference TRBV2 and TRBJ2-1): EPEVTQTPSHQVTQMGQEVILRCVPISNHLYFYWYRQILGQKVEFLVSFYNNEISEKSEIFDDQFSVERPDGSNFTLKIRSTKLEDSAMYFCASRSPQGARKYNEQFFGPGTRLTVL.

This clone has just a few counts. The rearrangement joins TRBV11-2 to TRBJ2-3; 12 nucleotides align to TRBD2. After removal of 1 base from V and 5 bases from J, the junction contained 7 bases not matched to a gene. Germline V gene sequence: CDR1 SGHAT, CDR2 FQNNGV. This CDR3 comprises 17 residues. DNA for the CDR3: TGTGCCAGCAGCTTAGTCTGGACTAGCGGGGAGGTAGATACGCAGTATTTT. Translation: CASSLVWTSGEVDTQYF.

J is TRBJ2-1 and V is TRBV5-4; 8 bases agree with TRBD2. The V gene's germline CDR1 is SGHNT and CDR2 YYREEE (reference sequence). V lost 1 base, J lost 7 bases, and 7 bases stayed unmatched. This CDR3 comprises 15 residues. DNA of the CDR3: TGTGCCAGCAGCTTGTTTGGACTAGCTGATAATGAGCAGTTCTTC. Translated: CASSLFGLADNEQFF.

This clone showed up just once. This rearrangement joins TRBV5-1 to TRBJ1-2; D ambiguous. Germline CDR1 reads SGHRS; CDR2 reads YFSETQ. This CDR3 region has 14 residues. V was cut by 7 bases and J by 8 bases, with 21 bases left in between. In DNA form, the CDR3 reads TGCGCCAGCCAGACAATTTATCTTGCTCGGGGCTACACCTTC. It yields the protein CASQTIYLARGYTF.

V and J are TRBV5-1 and TRBJ2-2, with 9 bases fitting TRBD2. The germline V gene encodes CDR1 SGHRS and CDR2 YFSETQ. V dropped 6 bases and J dropped 0; count of bases not matched to a gene: 12. The CDR3 runs to 18 residues. CDR3 DNA sequence: TGCGCCAGCAACCCAGGCGGTAGCGGGGGATCGAACACCGGGGAGCTGTTTTTT. Amino acids: CASNPGGSGGSNTGELFF.

This chain uses TRBV24-1 with TRBJ1-2; D not certain. The CDR3 consists of 19 residues. Germline assignment: CDR1 KGHDR and CDR2 SFDVKD. V lost 6 bases and J lost 0, with 25 bases in between. The CDR3 region is CATSSSEGGRVLSNYGYTF. CDR3 DNA: TGTGCCACCAGTTCCTCTGAGGGAGGGAGGGTACTGTCTAACTATGGCTACACCTTC.

This clone has a single count. The CDR3 region is CASSPVITTNEKLFF. As DNA, the CDR3 is TGTGCCAGCAGCCCGGTGATCACAACTAATGAAAAACTGTTTTTT. The V gene is TRBV7-9, the J gene TRBJ1-4; D not certain. Germline loops: CDR1 SEHNR, CDR2 FQNEAQ (reference sequence). This CDR3 is built from 15 residues. Between the trimmed V and J ends, which lost 5 bases and 0 bases, there was a span of 10 bases.